What follows describes a single T cell receptor (beta chain). The data were taken from a study of shared clonotypes between healthy human individuals. In the study overall: Per donor, three plates held CD4 naive cells, three held CD4 memory, two held CD8 naive and one held CD8 memory.

The CDR3 has 15 amino acids. Germline V lookup: CDR1 WNHNN, CDR2 SYGVQD (reference sequence). Germline trimming cut 3 bases from V and 4 bases from J; bases unmatched to any gene: 6. As originally analysed: For the immunoSEQ data, sequences were junction-only without quality scores, so filtering differed. Profiling relied on immunoSEQ multiplex PCR, and the TCRdb table lists in-frame clones only, not all of them. The DNA gave D and trimming, while V, J and clone size come from that table. Of 1.5 million to 2.5 million clones in the sample, less than 95% were seen once. Cells designated naive CD8 were CD45RO-negative and were positively selected for CCR7, with terminally differentiated effector memory CD45RA+ cells excluded.

The chain joins TRBV10-1 to TRBJ2-1, with TRBD2 identical over 7 bases. The sequenced sample was naive CD8+ T cells sorted from blood. This receptor was taken from a man between 18 and 29 years old in good health. The CDR3 protein is CASSDTGTKYNEQFF. DNA of the CDR3: TGCGCCAGCAGTGATACCGGGACTAAGTACAATGAGCAGTTCTTC.